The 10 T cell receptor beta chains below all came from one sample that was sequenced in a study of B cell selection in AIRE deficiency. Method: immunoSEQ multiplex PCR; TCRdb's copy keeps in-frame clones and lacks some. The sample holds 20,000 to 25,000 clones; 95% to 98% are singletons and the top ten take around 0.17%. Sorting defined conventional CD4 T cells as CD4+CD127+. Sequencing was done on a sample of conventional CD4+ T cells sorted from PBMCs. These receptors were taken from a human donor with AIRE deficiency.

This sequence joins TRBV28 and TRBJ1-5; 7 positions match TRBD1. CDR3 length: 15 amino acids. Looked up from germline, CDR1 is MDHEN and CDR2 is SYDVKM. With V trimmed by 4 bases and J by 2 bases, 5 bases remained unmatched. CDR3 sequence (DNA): TGTGCCAGCAGTTCTTTAGACAGGGGCAATCAGCCCCAGCATTTT. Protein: CASSSLDRGNQPQHF.

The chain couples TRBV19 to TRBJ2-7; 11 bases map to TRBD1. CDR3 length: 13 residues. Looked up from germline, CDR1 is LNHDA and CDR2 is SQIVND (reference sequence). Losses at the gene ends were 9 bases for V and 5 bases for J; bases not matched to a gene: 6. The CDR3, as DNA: TGTGCCAGAAGACGGACAGGGGGCCACGAGCAGTACTTC. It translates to CARRRTGGHEQYF.

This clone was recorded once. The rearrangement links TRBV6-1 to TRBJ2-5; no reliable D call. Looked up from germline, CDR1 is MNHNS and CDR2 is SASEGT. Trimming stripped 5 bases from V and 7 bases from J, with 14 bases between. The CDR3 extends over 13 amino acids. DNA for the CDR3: TGTGCCAGCAGTTTCGATCCGCCGGGGACCCAGTACTTC. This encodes CASSFDPPGTQYF.

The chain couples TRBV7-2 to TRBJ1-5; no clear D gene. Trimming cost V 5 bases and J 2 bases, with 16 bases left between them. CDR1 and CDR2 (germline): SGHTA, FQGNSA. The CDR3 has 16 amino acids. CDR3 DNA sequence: TGTGCCAGCAGCCCAAGACAAGGGAACGGCAATCAGCCCCAGCATTTT. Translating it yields CASSPRQGNGNQPQHF.

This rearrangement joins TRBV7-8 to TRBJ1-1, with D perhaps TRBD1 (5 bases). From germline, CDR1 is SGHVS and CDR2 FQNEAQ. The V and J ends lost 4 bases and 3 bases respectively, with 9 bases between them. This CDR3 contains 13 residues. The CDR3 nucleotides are TGTGCCAGCAGCTCGGGACCGTACACTGAAGCTTTCTTT. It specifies CASSSGPYTEAFF.

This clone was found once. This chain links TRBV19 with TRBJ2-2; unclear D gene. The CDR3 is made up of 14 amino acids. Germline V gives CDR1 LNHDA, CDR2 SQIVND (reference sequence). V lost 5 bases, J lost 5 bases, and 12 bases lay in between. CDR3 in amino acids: CASSPWSQTGELFF. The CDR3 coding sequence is TGTGCCAGTAGTCCGTGGTCGCAAACCGGGGAGCTGTTTTTT.

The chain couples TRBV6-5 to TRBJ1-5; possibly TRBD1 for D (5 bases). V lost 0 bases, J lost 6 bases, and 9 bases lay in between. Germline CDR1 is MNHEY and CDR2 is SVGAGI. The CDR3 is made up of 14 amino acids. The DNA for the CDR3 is TGTGCCAGCAGTTACTCCAGGGAATCTCAGCCCCAGCATTTT. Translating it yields CASSYSRESQPQHF.

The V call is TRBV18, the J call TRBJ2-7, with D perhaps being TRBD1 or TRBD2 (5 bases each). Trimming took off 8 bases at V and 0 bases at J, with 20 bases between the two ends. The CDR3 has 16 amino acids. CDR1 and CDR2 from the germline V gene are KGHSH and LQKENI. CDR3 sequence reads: CASTEQGSDLSYEQYF. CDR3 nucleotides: TGTGCCAGCACCGAGCAGGGTAGCGACCTCTCCTACGAGCAGTACTTC. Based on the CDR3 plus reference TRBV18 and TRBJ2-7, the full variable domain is NAGVMQNPRHLVRRRGQEARLRCSPMKGHSHVYWYRQLPEEGLKFMVYLQKENIIDESGMPKERFSAEFPKEGPSILRIQQVVRGDSAAYFCASTEQGSDLSYEQYFGPGTRLTVT.

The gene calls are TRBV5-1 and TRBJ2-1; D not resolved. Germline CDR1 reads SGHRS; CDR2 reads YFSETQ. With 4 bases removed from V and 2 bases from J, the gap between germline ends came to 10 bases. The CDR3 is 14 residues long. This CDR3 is CASSLARPYNEQFF. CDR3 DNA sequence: TGCGCCAGCAGCCTCGCTCGTCCCTACAATGAGCAGTTCTTC.

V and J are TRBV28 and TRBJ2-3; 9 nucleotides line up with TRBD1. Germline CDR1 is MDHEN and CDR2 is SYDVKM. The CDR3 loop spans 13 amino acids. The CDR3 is CAMGQGCTDTQYF. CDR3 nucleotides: TGTGCGATGGGACAGGGATGCACAGATACGCAGTATTTT.